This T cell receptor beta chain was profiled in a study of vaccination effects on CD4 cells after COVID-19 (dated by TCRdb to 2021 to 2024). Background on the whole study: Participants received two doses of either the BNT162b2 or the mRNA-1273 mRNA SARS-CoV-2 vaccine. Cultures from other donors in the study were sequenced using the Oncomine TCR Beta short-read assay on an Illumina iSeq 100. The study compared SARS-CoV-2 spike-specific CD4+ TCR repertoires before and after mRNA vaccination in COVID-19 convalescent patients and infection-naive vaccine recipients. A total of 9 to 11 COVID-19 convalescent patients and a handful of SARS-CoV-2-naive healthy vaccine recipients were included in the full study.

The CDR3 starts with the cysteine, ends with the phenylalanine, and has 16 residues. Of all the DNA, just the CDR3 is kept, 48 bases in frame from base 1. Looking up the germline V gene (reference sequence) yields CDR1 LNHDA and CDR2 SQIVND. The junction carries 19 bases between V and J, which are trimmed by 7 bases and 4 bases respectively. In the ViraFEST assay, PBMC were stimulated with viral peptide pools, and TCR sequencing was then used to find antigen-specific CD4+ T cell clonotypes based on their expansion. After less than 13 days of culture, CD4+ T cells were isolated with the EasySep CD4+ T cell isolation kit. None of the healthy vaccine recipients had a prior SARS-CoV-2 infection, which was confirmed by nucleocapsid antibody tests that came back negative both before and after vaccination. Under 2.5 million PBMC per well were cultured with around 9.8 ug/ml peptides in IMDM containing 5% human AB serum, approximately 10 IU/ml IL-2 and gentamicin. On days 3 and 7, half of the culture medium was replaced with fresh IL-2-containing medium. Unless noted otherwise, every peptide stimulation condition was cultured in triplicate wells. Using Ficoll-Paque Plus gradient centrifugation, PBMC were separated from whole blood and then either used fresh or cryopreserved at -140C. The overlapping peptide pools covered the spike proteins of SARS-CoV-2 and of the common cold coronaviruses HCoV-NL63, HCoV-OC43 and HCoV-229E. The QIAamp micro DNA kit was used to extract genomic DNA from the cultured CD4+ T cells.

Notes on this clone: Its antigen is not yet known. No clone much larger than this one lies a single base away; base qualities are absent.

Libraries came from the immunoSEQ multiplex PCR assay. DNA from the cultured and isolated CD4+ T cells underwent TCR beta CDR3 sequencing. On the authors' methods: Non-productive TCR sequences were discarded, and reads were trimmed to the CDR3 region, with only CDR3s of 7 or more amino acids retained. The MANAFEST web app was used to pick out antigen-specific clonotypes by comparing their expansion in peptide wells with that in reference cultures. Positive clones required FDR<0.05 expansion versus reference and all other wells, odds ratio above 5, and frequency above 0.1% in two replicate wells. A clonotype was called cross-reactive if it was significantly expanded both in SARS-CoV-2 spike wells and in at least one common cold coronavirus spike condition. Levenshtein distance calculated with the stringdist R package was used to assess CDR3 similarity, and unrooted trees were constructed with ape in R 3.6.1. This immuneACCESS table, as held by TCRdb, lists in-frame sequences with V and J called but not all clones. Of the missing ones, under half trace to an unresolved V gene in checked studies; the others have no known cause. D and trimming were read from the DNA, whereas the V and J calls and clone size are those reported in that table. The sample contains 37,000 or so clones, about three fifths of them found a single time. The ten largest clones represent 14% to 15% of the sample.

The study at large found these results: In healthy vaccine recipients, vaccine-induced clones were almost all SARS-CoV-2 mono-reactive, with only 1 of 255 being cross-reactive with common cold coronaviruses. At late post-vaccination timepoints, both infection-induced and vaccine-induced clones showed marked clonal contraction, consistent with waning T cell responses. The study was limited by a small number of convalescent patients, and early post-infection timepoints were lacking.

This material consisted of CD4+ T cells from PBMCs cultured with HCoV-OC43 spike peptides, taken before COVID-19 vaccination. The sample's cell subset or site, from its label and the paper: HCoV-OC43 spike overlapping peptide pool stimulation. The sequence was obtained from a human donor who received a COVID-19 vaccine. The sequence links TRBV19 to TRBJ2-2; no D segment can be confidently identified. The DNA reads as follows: TGTGCCAGTACCCTGATCCTGGGAAGAGGCACCGGGGAGCTGTTTTTT. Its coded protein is CASTLILGRGTGELFF.